These 15 T cell receptor beta chains share one sample of origin, sequenced in a study of T cells after yellow fever vaccination. TCRdb re-called the 5' RACE reads through MiXCR, storing one row per CDR3 protein. The repertoire holds about 430,000 distinct CDR3 sequences, with approximately 19% as singletons. The material was PBMCs, obtained before the yellow fever booster vaccination. The source of these receptors is a young man who received the YFV17D yellow fever vaccine.

In its sample, this clonotype was seen a few times. The genes are TRBV20-1 and TRBJ2-3, with a weak D call TRBD1 (5 bases). Germline V CDR1 and CDR2: DFQATT, SNEGSKA (reference sequence). Trimming removed 0 bases from V and 1 base from J, with 11 bases in between. CDR3 size: 15 residues. CDR3 nucleotides: TGCAGTGCTAGAGACGTACTACAGGGCACAGATACGCAGTATTTT. It encodes CSARDVLQGTDTQYF.

This clonotype was counted a few times. The CDR3: CASSQDMGPPSSYEQYF. The DNA of the CDR3 is TGCGCCAGCAGCCAAGATATGGGACCCCCGAGCTCCTACGAGCAGTACTTC. This sequence joins TRBV4-1 and TRBJ2-7, with D perhaps matching TRBD1 or TRBD2 (5 bases each). This CDR3 contains 17 residues. V lost 0 bases and J 0 bases, leaving 15 bases between the germline ends. Germline CDR1 is MGHRA and CDR2 is YSYEKL.

The chain employs TRBV7-9 and TRBJ1-2; possible D gene TRBD1, 6 bases. The CDR3 consists of 14 residues. Germline lookup yields CDR1 SEHNR and CDR2 FQNEAQ (reference sequence). The V end lost 1 base, the J end lost 7 bases, and 13 bases lay between the germline ends. The CDR3 sequence: CASSLDNGGGGYTF. DNA of the CDR3: TGTGCCAGCAGCTTAGATAACGGAGGGGGTGGCTACACCTTC.

The chain links TRBV11-2 to TRBJ2-2; perhaps D is TRBD1 or TRBD2 (5 bases each). The CDR3 has 13 residues. V gave up 3 bases and J gave up 8 bases, with 10 bases separating them. Germline CDR1 is SGHAT and CDR2 is FQNNGV. DNA of the CDR3: TGTGCCAGCAGCTTTGGGACCCAGGGGGAGCTGTTTTTT. This gives the protein CASSFGTQGELFF.

The rearrangement uses TRBV6-5 and TRBJ2-2, with 9 bases fitting TRBD1. This CDR3 spans 15 amino acids. The germline V gene has CDR1 MNHEY and CDR2 SVGAGI. V trimming: 6 bases; J trimming: 5 bases; junction bases outside the gene matches: 7. DNA for the CDR3: TGTGCCAGCAGGATACAGGGGGCGCTAACCGGGGAGCTGTTTTTT. Residues: CASRIQGALTGELFF.

This chain uses TRBV6-5 with TRBJ1-2; 8 bases fit TRBD1. J gave up 2 bases and V 2 bases, and 16 bases lay outside the gene matches. CDR1 is MNHEY and CDR2 is SVGAGI in the germline V gene. The CDR3 has 19 amino acids. CDR3 in amino acids: CASSYAPRGRITSNYGYTF. In DNA, the CDR3 is TGTGCCAGCAGTTACGCGCCCAGGGGGCGAATCACAAGCAACTATGGCTACACCTTC.

This clonotype was counted ten times or more. The chain links TRBV6-1 to TRBJ2-1, with D uncertain. V lost 0 bases and J lost 9, with 9 bases in between. Germline CDR1 is MNHNS and CDR2 is SASEGT. This CDR3 has 13 amino acids. The DNA of the CDR3 is TGTGCCAGCAGTGAAGCGCTCCTTGGTGAGCAGTTCTTC. This translates into CASSEALLGEQFF.

This clonotype was picked up a small number of times. The chain joins TRBV20-1 to TRBJ2-5, with TRBD2 identical over 9 bases. CDR1 is DFQATT, CDR2 SNEGSKA, per germline (reference sequence). The CDR3 loop spans 14 amino acids. V trimming: 1 base; J trimming: 5 bases; junction bases outside the gene matches: 5. The CDR3 bases are TGCAGTGCTAGAGGAGGCGGGGGGGCGGAGACCCAGTACTTC. Encoded protein: CSARGGGGAETQYF.

The V call is TRBV7-2, the J call TRBJ2-1; 7 nucleotides align to TRBD2. The CDR3 extends over 15 amino acids. V dropped 1 base and J dropped 0; count of bases not matched to a gene: 0. Germline V gene lookup returns CDR1 SGHTA and CDR2 FQGNSA. CDR3 residues: CASSLGLASYNEQFF. The CDR3 bases are TGTGCCAGCAGCTTAGGACTAGCCTCCTACAATGAGCAGTTCTTC.

This CDR3 is CSARVGGGTEAFF. The CDR3 DNA sequence: TGCAGTGCTAGAGTGGGGGGGGGTACTGAAGCTTTCTTT. This chain joins TRBV20-1 and TRBJ1-1; D is possibly TRBD1 (5 bases). This CDR3 comprises 13 residues. Trimming took 1 base from V and 5 from J, leaving 11 bases between them. The germline V gene encodes CDR1 DFQATT and CDR2 SNEGSKA (reference sequence).

This clonotype was found a few times. The rearrangement links TRBV20-1 to TRBJ1-6; unclear D gene. Germline V gene lookup returns CDR1 DFQATT and CDR2 SNEGSKA (reference sequence). This CDR3 has 15 residues. With 6 bases removed from V and 0 bases from J, the gap between germline ends came to 12 bases. The CDR3 reads CSAMDPSSYNSPLHF. CDR3 nucleotides: TGCAGTGCGATGGATCCGAGCTCCTATAATTCACCCCTCCACTTT.

This clonotype was recorded a few times. The CDR3 DNA is TGTGCCAGCACCTTCGGAGTACCCAAGGATACGCAGTATTTT. Translating it yields CASTFGVPKDTQYF. The rearrangement uses TRBV28 and TRBJ2-3, with D uncertain. The CDR3 is made up of 14 amino acids. Trimming stripped 7 bases from V and 6 bases from J, with 17 bases between. Germline CDR1 and CDR2: MDHEN and SYDVKM.

This chain joins TRBV27 and TRBJ2-3, with 12 nucleotides matching TRBD2. CDR1 MNHEY and CDR2 SMNVEV come from the germline V gene (reference sequence). The CDR3 spans 16 residues. After removal of 2 bases from V and 3 bases from J, the junction contained 3 bases not matched to a gene. DNA for the CDR3: TGTGCCAGCAGTTTAACGACTAGCGGGGGTACAGATACGCAGTATTTT. Its translation is CASSLTTSGGTDTQYF.

This clonotype was picked up a small number of times. The chain recombines TRBV4-1 with TRBJ2-7, with TRBD1 matching 8 bases. This CDR3 is built from 12 residues. The ends lost 8 bases at V and 5 bases at J; junction bases unmatched: 5. Per the germline V gene, CDR1 is MGHRA and CDR2 is YSYEKL. The CDR3 region is CASGQGSHEQYF. The CDR3 DNA reads as TGCGCCAGCGGACAGGGTTCCCACGAGCAGTACTTC.

This clonotype was picked up many times. The chain carries TRBV29-1 and TRBJ1-1, with D possibly being TRBD1 (5 bases). Looked up from germline, CDR1 is SQVTM and CDR2 is ANQGSEA. The CDR3 is 13 residues long. Trimming shortened V by 3 bases and J by 3 bases, and 11 bases separated the two germline ends. The CDR3 loop is CSVEGELYTEAFF. The DNA of the CDR3 is TGCAGCGTTGAGGGGGAGCTTTACACTGAAGCTTTCTTT.